This T cell receptor beta chain was recorded in a study of cytomegalovirus exposure and HLA in healthy donors. Study-wide background: T cells numbering around 200 million yielded roughly 120 million unique TCR beta sequences in an earlier analysis. Ancestry clustering placed 70% to 85% of roughly 400 genotyped donors in the Caucasian-associated cluster. General study results and limits: The study dropped some indistinguishable V segments, TRBV6-2 and TRBV6-3 among them.

V shed 3 bases and J 8 bases; nucleotides not matched to a gene: 8. Germline assignment: CDR1 MNHNS and CDR2 SASEGT. CDR3 length: 14 residues. It was healthy bone marrow donors who served as donors. Use of 60 Vbeta and 13 Jbeta primers characterized the PCR. The repertoire was sequenced with immunoSEQ multiplex PCR; TCRdb's copy has only in-frame clones and lacks some. The sample has about 180,000 clones; roughly 82% are singletons. To note about this clone: Its antigen is still unknown.

Sample: PBMCs. The genes are TRBV6-1 and TRBJ1-2; 8 bases are shared with TRBD1. This receptor was taken from a woman in her forties or fifties in good health and CMV-seronegative. The CDR3 spells CASSEQRTGSGYTF. For the CDR3, the DNA is TGTGCCAGCAGTGAGCAGCGGACAGGGAGCGGCTACACCTTC.